These 8 T cell receptor beta chains were all obtained from the same sample, sequenced in a study of blood T cell repertoires in COVID-19. Libraries were prepared by immunoSEQ multiplex PCR; TCRdb keeps only in-frame clonotypes and omits some of them. The table records 45,000 to 60,000 clones, approximately 87% of them present only once. Source material: peripheral blood. The receptors were gathered from a human donor in a cohort sampled during active COVID-19.

This chain uses TRBV5-1 with TRBJ2-6; D might be TRBD1 (6 bases). The CDR3 runs to 15 residues. Germline CDR1 reads SGHRS; CDR2 reads YFSETQ. The V end was cut by 3 bases, the J end by 4 bases, with 11 bases between. CDR3 DNA sequence: TGCGCCAGCAGCTCCCGGACAGCGGGGGCCAACGTCCTGACTTTC. This gives the protein CASSSRTAGANVLTF.

This clone was seen only once. This chain joins TRBV19 and TRBJ2-7, with 10 bases that match TRBD1. This CDR3 comprises 12 residues. The germline gives CDR1 LNHDA, CDR2 SQIVND (reference sequence). Unmatched junction bases numbered 4, after V lost 7 bases and J lost 7 bases. The CDR3 bases are TGTGCCAGTACCGACAGGGGGCATGAGCAGTACTTC. It codes for CASTDRGHEQYF.

The chain combines TRBV6-2 or TRBV6-3 with TRBJ1-6; D may be TRBD1 (6 bases). The CDR3 covers 14 residues. Germline lookup yields CDR1 MNHEY and CDR2 SVGEGT. V shed 6 bases and J shed 9 bases, with 15 bases lying between them. The CDR3: CASSQRGFGSPLHF. In nucleotides, the CDR3 is TGTGCCAGCAGCCAAAGGGGGTTTGGTTCACCCCTCCACTTT.

The rearrangement uses TRBV12-3 or TRBV12-4 and TRBJ2-7; D remains unclear. Deletions cut 0 bases from V and 3 bases from J, with 6 bases between. This CDR3 is built from 13 residues. CDR3 bases: TGTGCCAGCAGTTTAGCCTTGAGCTACGAGCAGTACTTC. Translating gives CASSLALSYEQYF.

V and J are TRBV5-4 and TRBJ1-6, with D possibly being TRBD1 (6 bases). V was trimmed by 4 bases and J by 8 bases, leaving 16 bases between them. The CDR3 sequence is 15 residues long. Germline CDR1 SGHNT, CDR2 YYREEE (reference sequence). CDR3: CASSQVTGKDSPLHF. The CDR3 DNA sequence: TGTGCCAGCAGCCAAGTAACAGGGAAGGATTCACCCCTCCACTTT.

The chain has TRBV6-5 and TRBJ1-6, with TRBD1 as a possible D gene (5 bases). V was shortened by 6 bases and J by 6 bases, with 6 bases between the two germline ends. The CDR3 runs 12 residues. Germline lookup yields CDR1 MNHEY and CDR2 SVGAGI. CDR3 region: CASRGLNSPLHF. Written as DNA, the CDR3 is TGTGCCAGCAGGGGACTTAATTCACCCCTCCACTTT.

V is TRBV28 and J is TRBJ2-4, with D perhaps matching TRBD2 (5 bases). The CDR3 has 14 residues. Germline values: CDR1 MDHEN, CDR2 SYDVKM. The germline V and J ends were trimmed by 2 bases and 6 bases, with 11 bases remaining between them. This CDR3 reads CASSLLQAGNIQYF. The CDR3 region has the DNA TGTGCCAGCAGTTTACTCCAGGCGGGAAACATTCAGTACTTC.

Only one count was recorded for this clone. V is TRBV5-6 and J is TRBJ1-2; D not resolved. The length of the CDR3 is 13 residues. CDR1 and CDR2 (germline): SGHDT, YYEEEE. Trimming took off 2 bases at V and 4 bases at J, with 9 bases between the two ends. CDR3 protein: CASSFSDSYGYTF. Here the CDR3 DNA reads TGTGCCAGCAGCTTCTCGGACTCCTATGGCTACACCTTC. Full variable domain (remainder filled in from reference TRBV5-6 and TRBJ1-2): DAGVTQSPTHLIKTRGQQVTLRCSPKSGHDTVSWYQQALGQGPQFIFQYYEEEERQRGNFPDRFSGHQFPNYSSELNVNALLLGDSALYLCASSFSDSYGYTFGSGTRLTVV.